The source of this TCR beta chain is a study of T cell responses to AZD1222 COVID-19 vaccine. Of note for this clone: The antigen is unknown.

Produced via immunoSEQ multiplex PCR; TCRdb's table is partial and in-frame only. The table has more than 150,000 clones, just over 85% seen once. Whole-study results and caveats: Reportedly, nearly half of unique spike TCRs recognized epitopes outside B.1.351/B.1.1.7 mutations. Dominant CD4 TCR responses targeted spike regions 160-218 and 743-854.

Sequences were derived from peripheral blood, sampled on day 0 of AZD1222 vaccination. The TCR was taken from an adult in good health.

The CDR3 DNA follows: TGTGCCAGCAGTGCCGTCGGACTGAACACTGAAGCTTTCTTT. It specifies CASSAVGLNTEAFF. The chain links TRBV6-2 or TRBV6-3 to TRBJ1-1; D gene ambiguous. Trimming shortened V by 5 bases and J by 0 bases, and 10 bases separated the two germline ends. The V gene's germline CDR1 is MNHEY and CDR2 SVGEGT. The length of the CDR3 is 14 residues.